This is a list of T cell receptor beta chains from one sample in a study of cytomegalovirus exposure and HLA in healthy donors. TCRdb keeps only in-frame clones here, not all; method: immunoSEQ multiplex PCR. The sample yields some 150,000 clones, of which the top ten take up 2% to 3%. Input material: PBMCs. The receptor set was obtained from a man aged 35-49 years in good health and CMV-seronegative. Each CDR3 is given with its conserved first and last residue. Each record gives: D gene, J gene, V gene, CDR3 DNA, CDR3 protein. D genes are given only for firm matches.

>-|TRBJ2-7|TRBV6-1
TGTGCCAGCAGTGAAGGGGTGTCAGGGGTAATCTACGAGCAGTACTTC
CASSEGVSGVIYEQYF
>TRBD1|TRBJ2-7|TRBV6-6
TGTGCCAGCAGTGTAGGTACAGGGGGCCTTGTATACGAGCAGTACTTC
CASSVGTGGLVYEQYF
>-|TRBJ2-3|TRBV29-1
TGCAGCGTTCGAGGCGTACTCACAGATACGCAGTATTTT
CSVRGVLTDTQYF
>-|TRBJ1-2|TRBV6-6
TGTGCCAGCAGTTACTCAAGAGGGAGTTATGGCTACACCTTC
CASSYSRGSYGYTF
>-|TRBJ2-7|TRBV2
TGTGCCACCCGACAGGACCGCTACGAGCAGTACTTC
CATRQDRYEQYF
>TRBD1|TRBJ1-5|TRBV6-1
TGTGCCAGCAGCGCTGACAGGGGGATTACTCAGCCCCAGCATTTT
CASSADRGITQPQHF
>TRBD1|TRBJ1-2|TRBV6-1
TGTGCCAGCAGTGAAGAACAGGGGTATTCACGTGGCTACACCTTC
CASSEEQGYSRGYTF
>TRBD1|TRBJ2-7|TRBV7-7
TGTGCCAGCAGCCTACAGGGGGGCGAGCAGTACTTC
CASSLQGGEQYF
>-|TRBJ2-5|TRBV6-1
TGTGCCAGCAGCGCCAGGGTGGCGGAGACCCAGTACTTC
CASSARVAETQYF
>TRBD1|TRBJ2-1|TRBV6-1
TGTGCCAGCAGTGAAGCTATGGACAGGGGGCGCAAAGGGATCTTC
CASSEAMDRGRKGIF
>-|TRBJ1-1|TRBV28
TGTGCCAGCAGTCAACAGGGAGCCGGGACTGAAGCTTTCTTT
CASSQQGAGTEAFF
>-|TRBJ2-6|TRBV6-1
TGTGCCAGCAGCGCAGGGCCTGGGGCCAACGTCCTGACTTTC
CASSAGPGANVLTF
>-|TRBJ2-7|TRBV7-2
TGTGCCAGCAGCTCGGTCTCCTACGAGCAGTACTTC
CASSSVSYEQYF
>-|TRBJ2-1|TRBV7-9
TGTGCCAGCAGCTTCACGAGGGAGCAGTTCTTC
CASSFTREQFF
>TRBD2|TRBJ2-5|TRBV5-4
TGTGCCAGCAGCCCGGGACTAGCGGGGACTCAAGAGACCCAGTACTTC
CASSPGLAGTQETQYF
>TRBD1|TRBJ1-2|TRBV5-4
TGTGCCAGCAGCTTGGTGGGACAGGGGTATGGCTACACCTTC
CASSLVGQGYGYTF
>TRBD2|TRBJ2-7|TRBV5-8
TGTGCCAGCAGCTCGACTAGCGGGCGCTACGAGCAGTACTTC
CASSSTSGRYEQYF
>TRBD1|TRBJ1-4|TRBV4-1
TGCGCCAGCAGCCACGGGACAGGGTTTAGTGAAAAACTGTTTTTT
CASSHGTGFSEKLFF
>TRBD1|TRBJ2-7|TRBV29-1
TGCAGCGTTGCAGGGGGATCCTACGAGCAGTACTTC
CSVAGGSYEQYF
>-|TRBJ1-6|TRBV6-1
TGTGCCAGCAGGCCCACAGACGGATATTCACCCCTCCACTTT
CASRPTDGYSPLHF
>TRBD2|TRBJ2-2|TRBV18
TGTGCCAGCTCACCACGGCCTAGCGGGGGGCCGGTGACCGGGGAGCTGTTTTTT
CASSPRPSGGPVTGELFF
>TRBD2|TRBJ2-3|TRBV6-6
TGTGCCAGCAGTTTGGGAGGGGACACAGATACGCAGTATTTT
CASSLGGDTDTQYF
>-|TRBJ1-4|TRBV5-1
TGCGCCAGCAGCTTAACAGGGTATACAACTAATGAAAAACTGTTTTTT
CASSLTGYTTNEKLFF
>-|TRBJ1-5|TRBV5-6
TGTGCCAGCAGCTTGGCGGGATCGGGGCCCCAGCATTTT
CASSLAGSGPQHF
>TRBD1|TRBJ1-1|TRBV5-1
TGCGCCAGCAGCTTGGGAGGGACAGGGCAGGGGAACACTGAAGCTTTCTTT
CASSLGGTGQGNTEAFF
>-|TRBJ1-6|TRBV5-4
TGTGCCAGCAGCCATTATAATTCACCCCTCCACTTT
CASSHYNSPLHF
>TRBD1|TRBJ1-1|TRBV18
TGTGCCAGCTCATCATTGGAGACAGGGGGAATAGAAGCTTTCTTT
CASSSLETGGIEAFF
>-|TRBJ1-1|TRBV19
TGTGCCAGTAGTATGAGAGCAACTCAAATCGTGAACACTGAAGCTTTCTTT
CASSMRATQIVNTEAFF
>TRBD2|TRBJ2-3|TRBV7-3
TGTGCCAGCAGCTCCGGGACTAGCGTCACAGATACGCAGTATTTT
CASSSGTSVTDTQYF
>TRBD1|TRBJ1-3|TRBV2
TGTGCCAGCAGTACGACAGGGGGAAACACCATATATTTT
CASSTTGGNTIYF
>-|TRBJ1-5|TRBV9
TGTGCCAGCAGCGCGGGTCTTAGCAATCAGCCCCAGCATTTT
CASSAGLSNQPQHF
>-|TRBJ1-6|TRBV9
TGTGCCAGCAGCGCCTTTAATCCCGCGAGCTCCTATAATTCACCCCTCCACTTT
CASSAFNPASSYNSPLHF
>-|TRBJ2-1|TRBV6-1
TGTGCCAGCAGTCTCTACCTCGGGAATGAGCAGTTCTTC
CASSLYLGNEQFF
>-|TRBJ1-1|TRBV27
TGTGCCAGCAGTTTAAATAGGAACACTGAAGCTTTCTTT
CASSLNRNTEAFF
>TRBD2|TRBJ2-5|TRBV6-1
TGTGCCAGCAGTGAGGCTAGCGGGGGGTTGTCGCAGTACTTC
CASSEASGGLSQYF
>-|TRBJ1-4|TRBV28
TGTGCCAGCAGTGCTCCACGGGAAAAACTGTTTTTT
CASSAPREKLFF
>TRBD1|TRBJ2-2|TRBV6-6
TGTGCCAGCAGTCCCGGACAGGGAAGAACCGGGGAGCTGTTTTTT
CASSPGQGRTGELFF
>TRBD1|TRBJ1-2|TRBV4-2
TGTGCCAGCAGCCAAGATCTACAGGGGTTGCGAGGCTACACCTTC
CASSQDLQGLRGYTF
>-|TRBJ1-1|TRBV12-5
TGTGCTAGTGGCGACCCAGGGGAGGCTTTCTTT
CASGDPGEAFF
>-|TRBJ1-2|TRBV18
TGTGCCAGCTCACCACGGTCAGCTAACTATGGCTACACCTTC
CASSPRSANYGYTF
>TRBD1|TRBJ1-4|TRBV9
TGTGCCAGCAGCCCCACGACAGGGGAAAAACTGTTTTTT
CASSPTTGEKLFF
>-|TRBJ1-2|TRBV5-6
TGTGCCAGCAGCGGATACGGACAGAGAGATGGCTACACCTTC
CASSGYGQRDGYTF
>TRBD1|TRBJ2-7|TRBV4-1
TGCGCCAGCAGCTACTTACAGGGGATCTACGAGCAGTACTTC
CASSYLQGIYEQYF
>-|TRBJ2-7|TRBV6-5
TGTGCCAGCAGTTACCGAGGGGGACCCTACGAGCAGTACTTC
CASSYRGGPYEQYF
>TRBD2|TRBJ2-3|TRBV5-1
TGCGCCAGCAGCCCGGGACTAGCGGGGTGGGCAGATACGCAGTATTTT
CASSPGLAGWADTQYF
>-|TRBJ1-4|TRBV7-8
TGTGCCAGCAGCTCCTTATCAAGCCCCGAAGTGGGCGAAAAACTGTTTTTT
CASSSLSSPEVGEKLFF
>-|TRBJ2-2|TRBV5-1
TGCGCCAGCAACGAGGGACTTACCACGAACACCGGGGAGCTGTTTTTT
CASNEGLTTNTGELFF
>TRBD2|TRBJ2-5|TRBV9
TGTGCCAGCAGCGTAGGGAGGACTAGCGGGGCTCAAGAGACCCAGTACTTC
CASSVGRTSGAQETQYF
>TRBD2|TRBJ2-7|TRBV7-9
TGTGCCAGCGGGGGACTAGCGGGGGTTACCTACGAGCAGTACTTC
CASGGLAGVTYEQYF
>-|TRBJ2-6|TRBV27
TGTGCCAGCAGTTTATTCCCCCAGGCTGGGGCCAACGTCCTGACTTTC
CASSLFPQAGANVLTF
>-|TRBJ2-1|TRBV18
TGTGCCAGCTCACCAGGGGCAGGGAACATTTATAATGAGCAGTTCTTC
CASSPGAGNIYNEQFF